The 10 T cell receptor beta chains in this list originate from one sample, sequenced in a study of cytomegalovirus exposure and HLA in healthy donors. PCR employed 60 Vbeta and 13 Jbeta primers. Some clones are missing from TCRdb's copy, which holds only in-frame ones; the method was immunoSEQ multiplex PCR. The sample includes fewer than 200,000 clones, roughly four fifths of them seen just once. Sequencing used PBMCs. Receptors were obtained from a man aged 18 to 29 in good health and CMV-seronegative.

The chain couples TRBV4-1 to TRBJ2-4; D might be TRBD2 (7 bases). The V gene's germline CDR1 is MGHRA and CDR2 YSYEKL. The CDR3 covers 20 residues. V lost 4 bases and J 0 bases, leaving 25 bases between the germline ends. The CDR3 nucleotides are TGCGCCAGCAGCCGTCTTCCCGGGGGGCTAGCGGTGCTAGCCAAAAACATTCAGTACTTC. Amino acid sequence: CASSRLPGGLAVLAKNIQYF.

This clone showed up just a few times. The V call is TRBV7-6, the J call TRBJ2-1; D uncertain. V was shortened by 1 base and J by 10 bases, with 8 bases between the two germline ends. This CDR3 has 12 residues. Germline lookup yields CDR1 SGHVS and CDR2 FNYEAQ. CDR3 region: CASSLGYGEQFF. The CDR3 bases are TGTGCCAGCAGCTTAGGGTACGGGGAGCAGTTCTTC.

This clone was detected a few times. The V gene is TRBV6-1, the J gene TRBJ2-3, with 7 bases that match TRBD1. V lost 3 bases to trimming and J lost 0 bases; unmatched junction nucleotides: 6. This CDR3 comprises 16 residues. Looked up from germline, CDR1 is MNHNS and CDR2 is SASEGT. The CDR3 coding sequence is TGTGCCAGCAGTGATGGGGCAGGGGGTAGCACAGATACGCAGTATTTT. Protein: CASSDGAGGSTDTQYF.

The CDR3 spells CASSQDPEGTGGFEQYF. CDR3 nucleotides: TGCGCCAGCAGCCAAGATCCTGAGGGGACAGGGGGCTTCGAGCAGTACTTC. The chain employs TRBV4-3 and TRBJ2-7, with 12 bases fitting TRBD1. Germline lookup yields CDR1 LGHNA and CDR2 YSLEER. The CDR3 consists of 17 residues. The V gene end was trimmed by 0 bases and the J gene end by 6 bases; junction bases not matched to a gene: 9.

The rearrangement links TRBV5-4 to TRBJ1-2; 8 bases map to TRBD1. Germline V gene data show CDR1 as SGHNT and CDR2 as YYREEE (reference sequence). The CDR3 is 14 amino acids. Trimming removed 9 bases from V and 4 bases from J; junction bases left unmatched: 11. For the CDR3, the DNA is TGTGCCACGAATCCAGGGGGCGCGGGCTATGGCTACACCTTC. Translated, it gives CATNPGGAGYGYTF. The full variable domain, completed using reference TRBV5-4 and TRBJ1-2, is ETGVTQSPTHLIKTRGQQVTLRCSSQSGHNTVSWYQQALGQGPQFIFQYYREEENGRGNFPPRFSGLQFPNYSSELNVNALELDDSALYLCATNPGGAGYGYTFGSGTRLTVV.

Here the CDR3 reads CASSDPGLAELEQFF. Here the CDR3 DNA reads TGCGCCAGCAGTGACCCGGGACTAGCGGAACTCGAGCAGTTCTTC. The chain is built from TRBV10-2 and TRBJ2-1; 11 bases match TRBD2. The CDR3 extends over 15 amino acids. Trimming at V came to 3 bases and at J to 10 bases, leaving 8 bases not matched to a gene. In germline, CDR1 is WSHSY, CDR2 SAAADI.

This clone occurred once. A read error may produce the germline difference seen at one junction end. The V gene is TRBV27, the J gene TRBJ2-7; TRBD1 matches at 8 bases. This CDR3 region has 14 residues. Germline assignment: CDR1 MNHEY and CDR2 SMNVEV (reference sequence). The CDR3 sequence is CASSFGGQAIVLAF. CDR3 in DNA: TGTGCCAGCAGTTTTGGGGGACAGGCGATTGTTTTGGCCTTC.

This clone was counted between two and nine times. This chain links TRBV4-1 with TRBJ2-3; 11 nucleotides match TRBD2. In germline, CDR1 is MGHRA, CDR2 YSYEKL. V shed 1 base and J 5 bases; nucleotides not matched to a gene: 5. The CDR3 has 16 amino acids. CDR3 in DNA: TGCGCCAGCAGCCAAGTGGTAGCGGGAGGGGGAGATACGCAGTATTTT. Translating gives CASSQVVAGGGDTQYF.

The chain has TRBV30 and TRBJ1-1; D gene ambiguous. V was cut by 2 bases and J by 1 base, with 8 bases left in between. Germline values: CDR1 GTSNPN, CDR2 SVGIG (reference sequence). The CDR3 extends over 13 amino acids. The CDR3 DNA is TGTGCCTGGAGTTTTGCGGCGAACACTGAAGCTTTCTTT. Its protein is CAWSFAANTEAFF.

The gene calls are TRBV27 and TRBJ2-3; the D is unclear. The V end was cut by 5 bases, the J end by 7 bases, with 16 bases between. CDR1 is MNHEY, CDR2 SMNVEV, per germline (reference sequence). The CDR3 runs to 14 residues. CDR3 coding DNA: TGTGCCAGCAGTAATTGGGCAAAGATGTATACGCAGTATTTT. This codes for CASSNWAKMYTQYF.